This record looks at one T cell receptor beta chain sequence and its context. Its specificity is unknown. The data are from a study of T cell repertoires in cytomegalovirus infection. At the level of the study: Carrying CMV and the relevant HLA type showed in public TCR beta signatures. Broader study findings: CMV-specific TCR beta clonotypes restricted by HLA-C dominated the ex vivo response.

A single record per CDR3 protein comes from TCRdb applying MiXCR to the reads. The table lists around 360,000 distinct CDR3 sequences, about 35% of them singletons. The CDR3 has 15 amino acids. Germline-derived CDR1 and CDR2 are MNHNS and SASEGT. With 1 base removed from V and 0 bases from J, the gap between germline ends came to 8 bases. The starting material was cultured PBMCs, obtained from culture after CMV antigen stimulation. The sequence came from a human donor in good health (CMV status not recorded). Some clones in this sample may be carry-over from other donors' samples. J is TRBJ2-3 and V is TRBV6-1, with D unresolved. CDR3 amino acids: CASSEVDSSTDTQYF. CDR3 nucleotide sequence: TGTGCCAGCAGTGAAGTGGATAGCAGCACAGATACGCAGTATTTT.